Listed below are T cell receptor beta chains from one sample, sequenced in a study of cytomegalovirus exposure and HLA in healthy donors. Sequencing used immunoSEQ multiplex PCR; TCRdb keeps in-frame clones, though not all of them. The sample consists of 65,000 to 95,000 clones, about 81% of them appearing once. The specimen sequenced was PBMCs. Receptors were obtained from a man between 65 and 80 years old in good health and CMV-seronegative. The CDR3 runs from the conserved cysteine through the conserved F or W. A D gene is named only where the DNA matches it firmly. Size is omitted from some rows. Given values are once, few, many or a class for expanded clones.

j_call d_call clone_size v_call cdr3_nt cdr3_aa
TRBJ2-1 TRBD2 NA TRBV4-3 TGCGCCAGCAGCTCCCAGTTGGGACTAGCGGACAATGAGCAGTTCTTC CASSSQLGLADNEQFF
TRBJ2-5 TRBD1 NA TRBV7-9 TGTGCCAGCAGCTTCGGACAGGGACGTCAAGAGACCCAGTACTTC CASSFGQGRQETQYF
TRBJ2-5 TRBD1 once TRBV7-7 TGTGCTAGCAGCAGGGACAGAGAGGAGACCCAGTACTTC CASSRDREETQYF
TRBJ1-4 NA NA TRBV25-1 TGTGCCAGCAGTGAACGGACGGGGAGGAGGGAAAAACTGTTTTTT CASSERTGRREKLFF
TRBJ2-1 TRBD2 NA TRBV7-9 TGTGCCAGCAGCTTACCCTTCGAGGGATCTAGCGGGGGGCGAGGGCAGTTCTTC CASSLPFEGSSGGRGQFF
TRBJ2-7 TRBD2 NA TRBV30 TGTGCCTGGAGAGGAGCGGGGGGGCTGGACGAGCAGTACTTC CAWRGAGGLDEQYF
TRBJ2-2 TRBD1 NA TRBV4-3 TGCGCCAGCAGCCCTACGGACAGGGGCGGTACCGGGGAGCTGTTTTTT CASSPTDRGGTGELFF
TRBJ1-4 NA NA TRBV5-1 TGCGCCAGCAGCGCCCCGGTTGGGGAAGGGAGTGAAAAACTGTTTTTT CASSAPVGEGSEKLFF
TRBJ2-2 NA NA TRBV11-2 TGTGCCAGCAGCCCGGGACACCGGAACACCGGGGAGCTGTTTTTT CASSPGHRNTGELFF
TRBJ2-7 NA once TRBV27 TGTGCCAGCAGTTCCCTGAGCTCCTACGAGCAGTACTTC CASSSLSSYEQYF
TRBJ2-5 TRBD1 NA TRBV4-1 TGCGCCAGCAGCCAAACAGGGGCTATTCAAGAGACCCAGTACTTC CASSQTGAIQETQYF
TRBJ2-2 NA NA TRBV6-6 TGTGCCAGCAACCTCGGAACAGGGTCCGGGGAGCTGTTTTTT CASNLGTGSGELFF
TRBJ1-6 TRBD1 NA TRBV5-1 TGCGCCAGCAGCTCACGCGGGACAGGGTCTAATTCACCCCTCCACTTT CASSSRGTGSNSPLHF
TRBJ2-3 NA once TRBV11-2 TGTGCCAGCAGCACCGGAGCGGGTTTTACAGATACGCAGTATTTT CASSTGAGFTDTQYF
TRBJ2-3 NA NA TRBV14 TGTGCCAGCAGCCAAGTGCGGGTGTCCTCGGGTACGCAGTATTTT CASSQVRVSSGTQYF
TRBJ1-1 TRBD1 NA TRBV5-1 TGCGCCAGCAGCTTGGCCGGGACAGCGACGAACACTGAAGCTTTCTTT CASSLAGTATNTEAFF
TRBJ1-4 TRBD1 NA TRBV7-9 TGTTCCAGCAGCTTAGGACAGGGGGCGCAGAATGAAAAACTGTTTTTT CSSSLGQGAQNEKLFF
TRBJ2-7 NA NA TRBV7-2 TGTGCCAGCAGCTTAGGAGGGGGGGGTACTTACGAGCAGTACTTC CASSLGGGGTYEQYF
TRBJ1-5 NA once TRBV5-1 TGCGCCAGCAGCTTGGGACAGTATAGCAATCAGCCCCAGCATTTT CASSLGQYSNQPQHF
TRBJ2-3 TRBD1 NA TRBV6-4 TGTGCCAGCACCCCCGAGCCGGGACAGGGTTTGGATACGCAGTATTTT CASTPEPGQGLDTQYF
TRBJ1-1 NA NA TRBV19 TGTGCCAGTAGTATAGCAGGGCTGGGGACTGAAGCTTTCTTT CASSIAGLGTEAFF
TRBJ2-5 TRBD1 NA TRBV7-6 TGTGCCAGCAGCTTTAGACAGGGCTCAGAGACCCAGTACTTC CASSFRQGSETQYF
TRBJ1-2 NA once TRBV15 TGTGCCACCAGCAGAGATCTAGGGGGAGCGGGAACCGGCTACACCTTC CATSRDLGGAGTGYTF
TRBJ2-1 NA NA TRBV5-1 TGCGCCAGCAGCTTGCTGGCGGGGTCACAGACCTACAATGAGCAGTTCTTC CASSLLAGSQTYNEQFF
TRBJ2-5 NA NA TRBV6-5 TGTGCCAGCAGTTACTCAAACAACCAAGAGACCCAGTACTTC CASSYSNNQETQYF
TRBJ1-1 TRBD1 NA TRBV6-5 TGTGCCAGCAGTTACGCGGACAGGCAGACTGAAGCTTTCTTT CASSYADRQTEAFF
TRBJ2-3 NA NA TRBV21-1 TGTGCCAGCAGCAAAGGGACTAGCACAGATACGCAGTATTTT CASSKGTSTDTQYF
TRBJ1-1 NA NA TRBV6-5 TGTGCCAGCAGTCCCCGGGGGGGAGTGGGGGCTGAAGCTTTCTTT CASSPRGGVGAEAFF
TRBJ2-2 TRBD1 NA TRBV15 TGTGCCACCAGCTACCGACAGGGCGACACCGGGGAGCTGTTTTTT CATSYRQGDTGELFF
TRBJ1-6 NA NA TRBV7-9 TGTGCCAGCAGCTTGGACAGCCTCTCCTATAATTCACCCCTCCACTTT CASSLDSLSYNSPLHF
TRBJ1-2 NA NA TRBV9 TGTGCCAGCAGCGTATCGTCACGGGACTATGGCTACACCTTC CASSVSSRDYGYTF
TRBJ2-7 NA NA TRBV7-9 TGTGCCAGCAGCTTAGTGGCAGGTTTCTACGAGCAGTACTTC CASSLVAGFYEQYF
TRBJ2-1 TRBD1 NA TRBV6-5 TGTGCCAGCAGCCTAACAGGGGTGAGGGAGCAGTTCTTC CASSLTGVREQFF